This is a list of T cell receptor beta chains from one sample in a study of blood T cell repertoires in COVID-19. Clones were read by immunoSEQ multiplex PCR, and TCRdb kept only the in-frame ones, dropping some. The sample has a few hundred thousand clones; more than 85% are singletons. The source material was PBMCs or T cells enriched from blood (not recorded which). All receptors come from a woman aged 25 to 45 who had recovered from COVID-19. Both conserved end residues are part of each CDR3. Each record gives: J gene, V gene, clone size, D gene, CDR3 protein, CDR3 DNA. The D gene is left open where the match is weak. A clone size is listed for some rows: how often the clone was seen (once, few, many), or a class if it is expanded.

TRBJ2-3 TRBV27 - - CASSFGGLWGDTQYF TGTGCCAGCAGTTTTGGGGGCCTCTGGGGAGATACGCAGTATTTT
TRBJ2-7 TRBV18 - TRBD1 CASSSTGTGEQYF TGTGCCAGCTCATCCACCGGGACAGGCGAGCAGTACTTC
TRBJ1-1 TRBV28 - TRBD1 CASRNRGTNTEAFF TGTGCCAGCAGGAACAGGGGGACGAACACTGAAGCTTTCTTT
TRBJ1-2 TRBV27 - - CASSFYQGSPYGYTF TGTGCCAGCAGTTTCTACCAGGGTTCTCCCTATGGCTACACCTTC
TRBJ1-3 TRBV30 - TRBD1 CAWGTGAGNTIYF TGTGCCTGGGGGACAGGGGCTGGAAACACCATATATTTT
TRBJ1-1 TRBV21-1 - - CASSNNGGLMNTEAFF TGTGCCAGCAGCAATAATGGGGGCTTAATGAACACTGAAGCTTTCTTT
TRBJ2-2 TRBV19 - - CASSIQGLTGELFF TGTGCCAGTAGTATCCAGGGCTTAACCGGGGAGCTGTTTTTT
TRBJ1-5 TRBV28 - TRBD1 CASSSSDRVSPQHF TGTGCCAGCAGTTCGTCCGACAGGGTGTCGCCCCAGCATTTT
TRBJ2-7 TRBV4-2 - TRBD2 CASSQDWVTSGIEQYF TGTGCCAGCAGCCAAGATTGGGTGACTAGCGGGATCGAGCAGTACTTC
TRBJ2-7 TRBV27 - - CASSLSTFYEQYF TGTGCCAGCAGTTTATCGACATTCTACGAGCAGTACTTC
TRBJ2-7 TRBV4-1 few - CASSQDETLKYF TGCGCCAGCAGCCAAGACGAAACTTTGAAGTACTTC
TRBJ2-7 TRBV27 - - CASSLMDSSYEQYF TGTGCCAGCAGTTTAATGGACAGCTCCTACGAGCAGTACTTC
TRBJ2-5 TRBV5-1 - TRBD2 CASRNTSGSWETQYF TGCGCCAGCCGTAACACTAGCGGGAGTTGGGAGACCCAGTACTTC
TRBJ2-2 TRBV7-9 few TRBD1 CALGDRSSHTGELFF TGTGCCCTTGGGGACAGATCTTCCCACACCGGGGAGCTGTTTTTT
TRBJ1-5 TRBV28 - - CASSFGQGTIRQPQHF TGTGCCAGCAGTTTCGGGCAGGGAACAATCCGGCAGCCCCAGCATTTT
TRBJ2-7 TRBV4-1 once TRBD1 CASSRPGQDTYEQYF TGCGCCAGCAGCCGCCCGGGACAGGATACCTACGAGCAGTACTTC
TRBJ1-3 TRBV4-1 - TRBD1 CASSQTGEGFPIYF TGCGCCAGCAGCCAAACAGGGGAAGGCTTCCCCATATATTTT
TRBJ2-3 TRBV7-8 - - CASSSNGLFTDTQYF TGTGCCAGCAGCTCAAACGGACTATTCACAGATACGCAGTATTTT
TRBJ1-5 TRBV7-2 - TRBD1 CASSLFPGGRRNQPQHF TGTGCCAGCAGCTTATTCCCAGGGGGCAGGAGAAATCAGCCCCAGCATTTT
TRBJ1-2 TRBV28 - - CASNLGPTTGYTF TGTGCCAGCAACCTCGGGCCGACTACGGGCTACACCTTC
TRBJ1-3 TRBV10-3 once - CAISAGISSGNTIYF TGTGCCATCAGTGCAGGGATTAGCTCTGGAAACACCATATATTTT
TRBJ2-7 TRBV6-2/TRBV6-3 - TRBD2 CASSSPEVAGVDEQYF TGTGCCAGCAGTTCCCCGGAAGTAGCGGGAGTGGACGAGCAGTACTTC
TRBJ2-5 TRBV6-5 - TRBD1 CASSYRDRGQETQYF TGTGCCAGCAGTTACAGGGACAGGGGGCAAGAGACCCAGTACTTC
TRBJ2-1 TRBV28 - TRBD2 CASSAVGGVYNEQFF TGTGCCAGCAGTGCCGTGGGGGGGGTTTACAATGAGCAGTTCTTC
TRBJ2-7 TRBV4-3 - TRBD1 CASSQEGQGSYEQYF TGCGCCAGCAGCCAAGAAGGACAGGGTTCCTACGAGCAGTACTTC
TRBJ1-6 TRBV12-3/TRBV12-4 - - CASSLDTSPLHF TGTGCCAGCAGTTTGGACACCTCACCCCTCCACTTT
TRBJ1-4 TRBV4-1 - - CASSPGGGEKLFF TGCGCCAGCAGCCCCGGGGGTGGTGAAAAACTGTTTTTT
TRBJ2-7 TRBV6-5 - - CASSNRGYSSYEQYF TGTGCCAGCAGTAACCGGGGGTATAGCTCCTACGAGCAGTACTTC
TRBJ2-1 TRBV18 - - CASSPPGREDNEQFF TGTGCCAGCTCACCACCGGGAAGGGAGGACAATGAGCAGTTCTTC
TRBJ1-1 TRBV29-1 few TRBD1 CSVGTGNTEAFF TGCAGCGTTGGGACAGGGAACACTGAAGCTTTCTTT
TRBJ1-1 TRBV6-5 once TRBD1 CASSTQGANTEAFF TGTGCCAGCAGCACACAGGGGGCGAACACTGAAGCTTTCTTT
TRBJ1-1 TRBV27 - - CASSLAGGRWGVFF TGTGCCAGCAGCCTCGCGGGAGGCCGCTGGGGGGTTTTCTTT
TRBJ1-1 TRBV7-2 - - CASSLPRGGGEAFF TGTGCCAGCAGCCTCCCACGGGGAGGAGGTGAAGCTTTCTTT
TRBJ2-7 TRBV19 - - CASSIPPGEQYF TGTGCCAGTAGTATACCCCCCGGCGAGCAGTACTTC
TRBJ2-1 TRBV29-1 once TRBD1 CNPGQEAYNEQFF TGCAACCCCGGACAGGAGGCCTACAATGAGCAGTTCTTC
TRBJ1-5 TRBV18 - TRBD1 CASSLRQGRNQPQHF TGTGCCAGCTCCCTCAGACAGGGTAGGAATCAGCCCCAGCATTTT
TRBJ2-5 TRBV9 - - CASSPGTLQETQYF TGTGCCAGCAGCCCCGGGACACTCCAAGAGACCCAGTACTTC
TRBJ1-5 TRBV6-5 - - CASSSVSSNSGPQHF TGTGCCAGCAGCTCGGTCTCGAGTAATTCTGGGCCCCAGCATTTT
TRBJ1-4 TRBV6-5 - - CASSRGGTTNEKLFF TGTGCCAGCAGTAGGGGGGGGACAACTAATGAAAAACTGTTTTTT
TRBJ1-2 TRBV29-1 - TRBD1 CSVEGQTYGYTF TGCAGCGTTGAGGGACAGACCTATGGCTACACCTTC
TRBJ2-3 TRBV14 - - CASSQWGVRDTQYF TGTGCCAGCAGCCAATGGGGAGTGAGAGATACGCAGTATTTT
TRBJ2-1 TRBV10-3 - TRBD2 CAISLTSGTYNEQFF TGTGCCATCAGTCTCACTAGCGGAACCTACAATGAGCAGTTCTTC
TRBJ1-1 TRBV7-2 - - CASRKQRNTEAFF TGTGCCAGCAGAAAACAGAGGAACACTGAAGCTTTCTTT
TRBJ2-5 TRBV28 - - CASSSSGETQYF TGTGCCAGCAGTTCGTCCGGAGAGACCCAGTACTTC
TRBJ2-1 TRBV9 once - CASSRGGQTYNEQFF TGTGCCAGCAGCCGCGGGGGACAAACTTACAATGAGCAGTTCTTC
TRBJ2-1 TRBV9 - TRBD2 CASSVAVGTSGSNEQFF TGTGCCAGCAGCGTAGCAGTCGGGACTAGCGGTTCCAATGAGCAGTTCTTC
TRBJ1-5 TRBV5-4 - - CASSLDKNQPQHF TGTGCCAGCAGCTTGGACAAGAATCAGCCCCAGCATTTT
TRBJ1-2 TRBV18 - TRBD1 CASSPIPGQGAYGYTF TGTGCCAGCTCACCAATTCCGGGACAGGGGGCCTATGGCTACACCTTC
TRBJ2-3 TRBV3-1/TRBV3-2 - - CASSQDRLGGYTQYF TGTGCCAGCAGCCAAGATCGGCTAGGCGGGTATACGCAGTATTTT